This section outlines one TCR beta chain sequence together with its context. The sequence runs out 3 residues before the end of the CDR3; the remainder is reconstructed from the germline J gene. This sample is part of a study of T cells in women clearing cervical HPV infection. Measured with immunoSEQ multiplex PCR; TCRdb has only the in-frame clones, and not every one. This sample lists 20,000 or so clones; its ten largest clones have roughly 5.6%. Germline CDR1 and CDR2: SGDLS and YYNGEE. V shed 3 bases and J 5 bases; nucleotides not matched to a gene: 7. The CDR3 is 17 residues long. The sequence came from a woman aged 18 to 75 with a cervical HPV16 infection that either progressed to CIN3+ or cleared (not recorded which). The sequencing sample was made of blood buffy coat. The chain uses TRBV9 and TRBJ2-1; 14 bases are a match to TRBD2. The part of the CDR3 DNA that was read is TGTGCCAGCAGCGCGGGGACTAGCGGGAGAATGGACAATGAG. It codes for CASSAGTSGRMDNE. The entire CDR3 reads CASSAGTSGRMDNEQFF.